One and the same sample provided the 3 T cell receptor beta chains below, sequenced in a study of cytomegalovirus exposure and HLA in healthy donors. Only in-frame clones appear in the TCRdb table, and some are missing; sequencing was by immunoSEQ multiplex PCR. This table holds roughly 50,000 clones, 93% found once. Sequenced: PBMCs. The receptors derive from a woman aged 18-30 years in good health and CMV-seropositive.

This clone has only one observation. The chain employs TRBV9 and TRBJ2-1; the D gene is possibly TRBD2 (6 bases). Trimming cost V 2 bases and J 6 bases, with 12 bases left between them. This CDR3 spans 14 amino acids. CDR1 and CDR2 (germline): SGDLS, YYNGEE. The CDR3 spells CASSVQGLFNEQFF. CDR3 sequence (DNA): TGTGCCAGCAGCGTCCAGGGACTGTTCAATGAGCAGTTCTTC.

This clone has a handful of counts. The gene calls are TRBV11-3 and TRBJ1-6, with D perhaps matching TRBD1 (5 bases). The CDR3 length is 13 residues. Germline lookup yields CDR1 SGHNT and CDR2 YENEEA. The V gene lost 5 bases and the J gene lost 9 bases, with 11 bases spanning the gap. In DNA form, the CDR3 reads TGTGCCAGCAGCCAGACGGGGGGTTCACCCCTCCACTTT. The encoded protein is CASSQTGGSPLHF. Variable domain in full (rest from reference TRBV11-3 and TRBJ1-6): EAGVVQSPRYKIIEKKQPVAFWCNPISGHNTLYWYLQNLGQGPELLIRYENEEAVDDSQLPKDRFSAERLKGVDSTLKIQPAELGDSAVYLCASSQTGGSPLHFGNGTRLTVT.

This clone has just one count. This chain connects TRBV28 to TRBJ1-4; D may be TRBD1 (6 bases). This CDR3 spans 14 amino acids. Germline CDR1 and CDR2: MDHEN and SYDVKM. V was pared by 5 bases and J by 8 bases, with 15 bases between. CDR3 nucleotides: TGTGCCAGCAGTCGAAGAGGGGGTGGCGAAAAACTGTTTTTT. Protein product: CASSRRGGGEKLFF. The full variable domain, rest sourced from reference TRBV28 and TRBJ1-4, is DVKVTQSSRYLVKRTGEKVFLECVQDMDHENMFWYRQDPGLGLRLIYFSYDVKMKEKGDIPEGYSVSREKKERFSLILESASTNQTSMYLCASSRRGGGEKLFFGSGTQLSVL.